What follows are 8 T cell receptor beta chains derived from one specimen sequenced in a study of T cell responses to AZD1222 COVID-19 vaccine. TCRdb keeps only in-frame clones here, not all; method: immunoSEQ multiplex PCR. Among about 84,000 clones, 75% to 90% were seen once, and the ten largest hold roughly a tenth. This specimen was peripheral blood, taken 28 days after the second AZD1222 dose. The receptors stem from an adult who received the AZD1222 COVID-19 vaccine.

The genes are TRBV12-3 or TRBV12-4 and TRBJ1-2; 7 bases agree with TRBD1. The CDR3 runs to 13 residues. V lost 0 bases, J lost 8 bases, and 3 bases stayed unmatched. Here the CDR3 reads CASSLARTGGYTF. The CDR3 DNA reads as TGTGCCAGCAGTTTAGCGCGGACAGGAGGCTACACCTTC.

The gene calls are TRBV7-8 and TRBJ1-4; D call uncertain. The CDR3 is 13 residues long. Trimming shortened V by 6 bases and J by 8 bases, and 13 bases separated the two germline ends. Germline-derived CDR1 and CDR2 are SGHVS and FQNEAQ. For the CDR3, the DNA is TGTGCCAGCAGACTCACGAATTTGGAAAAACTGTTTTTT. Protein product: CASRLTNLEKLFF.

The J gene is TRBJ1-3, the V gene TRBV29-1, with D hard to call. The CDR3 length is 13 residues. V lost 4 bases and J 3 bases, leaving 10 bases between the germline ends. Germline CDR1 is SQVTM and CDR2 is ANQGSEA. The CDR3 coding sequence is TGCAGCGTTGGAACGGGCGGTGGAAACACCATATATTTT. Translated: CSVGTGGGNTIYF. Full variable domain (remainder filled in from reference TRBV29-1 and TRBJ1-3): SAVISQKPSRDICQRGTSLTIQCQVDSQVTMMFWYRQQPGQSLTLIATANQGSEATYESGFVIDKFPISRPNLTFSTLTVSNMSPEDSSIYLCSVGTGGGNTIYFGEGSWLTVV.

The CDR3 protein is CASSLLLNGELFF. Written as DNA, the CDR3 is TGTGCCAGCAGTTTATTGTTGAACGGGGAGCTGTTTTTT. The rearrangement links TRBV12-3 or TRBV12-4 to TRBJ2-2; no clear D. The CDR3 is made up of 13 amino acids. Trimming removed 2 bases at V and 7 bases at J, with 8 bases between.

A few counts support this clone. This rearrangement joins TRBV7-8 to TRBJ2-5; 7 bases agree with TRBD2. The trim removed 2 bases at V and 0 bases at J, leaving 3 bases unmatched. CDR3 length: 15 amino acids. Germline V gene sequence: CDR1 SGHVS, CDR2 FQNEAQ. The CDR3 region has the DNA TGTGCCAGCAGCTTATCTGGGACTAACCAAGAGACCCAGTACTTC. This translates into CASSLSGTNQETQYF.

CDR3 in DNA: TGTGCCAGCAGTTTTCTGGCCGGACAGGGGGCAGGTCAGCCCCAGCATTTT. The encoded protein is CASSFLAGQGAGQPQHF. The V and J genes are TRBV28 and TRBJ1-5, with TRBD1 identical over 11 bases. The germline V gene encodes CDR1 MDHEN and CDR2 SYDVKM. J lost 6 bases, V lost 3 bases, and 10 bases had no gene match. This CDR3 contains 17 residues.

The rearrangement joins TRBV29-1 to TRBJ2-5; weak D call: TRBD2 (6 bases). The V end was cut by 6 bases, the J end by 1 base, with 15 bases between. The CDR3 sequence is 14 residues long. Germline V gene sequence: CDR1 SQVTM, CDR2 ANQGSEA. As DNA, the CDR3 is TGCAGCGTAGTGAGCCCCGGGAGCCAAGAGACCCAGTACTTC. The encoded protein is CSVVSPGSQETQYF.

The chain is built from TRBV28 and TRBJ1-2, with 7 bases that match TRBD1. CDR1 and CDR2 (germline): MDHEN, SYDVKM. This CDR3 is 13 amino acids long. J gave up 3 bases and V 10 bases, and 8 bases lay outside the gene matches. CDR3 DNA: TGTGCCACCTATGACAGGGCAGACTATGGCTACACCTTC. Its translation: CATYDRADYGYTF.